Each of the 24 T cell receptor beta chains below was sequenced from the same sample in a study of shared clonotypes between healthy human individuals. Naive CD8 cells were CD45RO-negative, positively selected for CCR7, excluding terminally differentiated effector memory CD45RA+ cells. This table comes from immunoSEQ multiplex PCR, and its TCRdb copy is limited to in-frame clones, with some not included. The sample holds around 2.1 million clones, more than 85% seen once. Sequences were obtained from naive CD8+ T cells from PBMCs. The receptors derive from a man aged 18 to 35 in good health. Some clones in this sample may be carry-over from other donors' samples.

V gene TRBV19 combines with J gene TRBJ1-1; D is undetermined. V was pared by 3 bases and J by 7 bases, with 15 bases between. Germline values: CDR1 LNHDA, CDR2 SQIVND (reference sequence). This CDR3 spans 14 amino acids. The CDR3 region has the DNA TGTGCCAGTAGTATTGGCCGCAAGCCCATTGAAGCTTTCTTT. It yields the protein CASSIGRKPIEAFF.

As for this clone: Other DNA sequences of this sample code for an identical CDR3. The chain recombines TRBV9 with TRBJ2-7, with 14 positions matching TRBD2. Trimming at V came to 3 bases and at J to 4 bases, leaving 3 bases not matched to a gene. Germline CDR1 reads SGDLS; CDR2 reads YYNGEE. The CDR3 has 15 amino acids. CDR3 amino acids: CASSDGTSGSYEQYF. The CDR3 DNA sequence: TGTGCCAGCAGCGACGGGACTAGCGGGAGTTACGAGCAGTACTTC. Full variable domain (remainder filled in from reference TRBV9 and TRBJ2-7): DSGVTQTPKHLITATGQRVTLRCSPRSGDLSVYWYQQSLDQGLQFLIQYYNGEERAKGNILERFSAQQFPDLHSELNLSSLELGDSALYFCASSDGTSGSYEQYFGPGTRLTVT.

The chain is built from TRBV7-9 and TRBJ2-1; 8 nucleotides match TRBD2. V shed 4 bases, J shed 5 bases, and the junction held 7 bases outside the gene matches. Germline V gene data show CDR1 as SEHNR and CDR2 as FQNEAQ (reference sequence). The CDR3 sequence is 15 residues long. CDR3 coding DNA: TGTGCCAGCAGCTCAACTAGCGGAGGCCACAATGAGCAGTTCTTC. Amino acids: CASSSTSGGHNEQFF.

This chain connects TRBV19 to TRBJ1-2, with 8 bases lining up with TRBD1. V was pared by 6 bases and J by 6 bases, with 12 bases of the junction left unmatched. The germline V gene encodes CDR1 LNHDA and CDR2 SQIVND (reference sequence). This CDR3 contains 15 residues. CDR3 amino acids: CASSNAGGAGDGYTF. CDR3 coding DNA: TGTGCCAGTAGCAACGCAGGGGGCGCTGGTGATGGCTACACCTTC. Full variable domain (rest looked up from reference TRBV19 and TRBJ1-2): DGGITQSPKYLFRKEGQNVTLSCEQNLNHDAMYWYRQDPGQGLRLIYYSQIVNDFQKGDIAEGYSVSREKKESFPLTVTSAQKNPTAFYLCASSNAGGAGDGYTFGSGTRLTVV.

CDR3 sequence (DNA): TGTGCCAGCAGGTGGGGACAGAACCCCTACGAGCAGTACTTC. This gives the protein CASRWGQNPYEQYF. The chain recombines TRBV21-1 with TRBJ2-7; the D segment call TRBD1 is taken from the table without a DNA check. TRBV21-1 is a pseudogene. The CDR3 covers 14 residues.

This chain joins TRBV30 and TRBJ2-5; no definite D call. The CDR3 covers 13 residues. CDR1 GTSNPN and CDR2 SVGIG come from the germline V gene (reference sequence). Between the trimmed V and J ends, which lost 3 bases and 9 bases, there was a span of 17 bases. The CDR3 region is CAWRLRGLSAQYF. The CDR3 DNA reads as TGTGCCTGGAGGTTGCGTGGTTTGTCGGCCCAGTACTTC.

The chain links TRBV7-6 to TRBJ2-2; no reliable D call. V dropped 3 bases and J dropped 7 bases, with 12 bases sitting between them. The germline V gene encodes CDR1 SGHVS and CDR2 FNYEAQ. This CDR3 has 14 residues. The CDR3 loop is CASSLESQDGELFF. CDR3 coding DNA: TGTGCCAGCAGCTTGGAGTCCCAGGACGGGGAGCTGTTTTTT.

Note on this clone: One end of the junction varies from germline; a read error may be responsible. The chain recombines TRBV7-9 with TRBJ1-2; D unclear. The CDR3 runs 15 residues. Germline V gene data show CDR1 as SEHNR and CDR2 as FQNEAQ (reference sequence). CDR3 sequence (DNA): TGTGCCAGCGGCTTAGCGTGGGCAACGAACTATGGCTACACCTTC. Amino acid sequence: CASGLAWATNYGYTF.

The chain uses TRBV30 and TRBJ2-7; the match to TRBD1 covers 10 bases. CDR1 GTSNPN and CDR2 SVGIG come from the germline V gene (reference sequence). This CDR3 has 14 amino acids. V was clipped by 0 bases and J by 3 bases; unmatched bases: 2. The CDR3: CAWSVGTGVYEQYF. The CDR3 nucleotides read TGTGCCTGGAGTGTAGGGACAGGGGTCTACGAGCAGTACTTC.

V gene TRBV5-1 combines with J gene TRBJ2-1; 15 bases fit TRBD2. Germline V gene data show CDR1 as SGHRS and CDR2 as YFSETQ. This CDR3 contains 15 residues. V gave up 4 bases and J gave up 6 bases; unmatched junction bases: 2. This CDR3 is CASSRGLAGGNEQFF. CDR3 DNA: TGCGCCAGCAGCAGGGGACTAGCGGGAGGCAATGAGCAGTTCTTC. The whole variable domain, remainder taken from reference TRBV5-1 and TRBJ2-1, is KAGVTQTPRYLIKTRGQQVTLSCSPISGHRSVSWYQQTPGQGLQFLFEYFSETQRNKGNFPGRFSGRQFSNSRSEMNVSTLELGDSALYLCASSRGLAGGNEQFFGPGTRLTVL.

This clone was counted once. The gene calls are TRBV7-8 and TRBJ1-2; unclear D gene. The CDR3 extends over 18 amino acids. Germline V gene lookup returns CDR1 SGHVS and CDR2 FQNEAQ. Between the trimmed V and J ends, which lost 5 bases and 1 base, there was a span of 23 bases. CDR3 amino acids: CASSVGILMGVVNYGYTF. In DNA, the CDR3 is TGTGCCAGCAGCGTAGGGATACTTATGGGTGTAGTTAACTATGGCTACACCTTC.

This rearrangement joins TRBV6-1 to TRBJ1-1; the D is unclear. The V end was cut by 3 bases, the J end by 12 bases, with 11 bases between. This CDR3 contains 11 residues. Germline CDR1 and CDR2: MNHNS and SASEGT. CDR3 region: CASSEGWLPFF. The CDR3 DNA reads TGTGCCAGCAGTGAGGGTTGGTTGCCTTTCTTT.

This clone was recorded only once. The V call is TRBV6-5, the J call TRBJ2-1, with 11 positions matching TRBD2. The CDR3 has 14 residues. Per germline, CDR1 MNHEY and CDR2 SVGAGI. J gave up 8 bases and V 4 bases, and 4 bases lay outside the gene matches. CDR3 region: CASSSGLAGDEQFF. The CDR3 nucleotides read TGTGCCAGCAGTTCTGGACTAGCGGGCGATGAGCAGTTCTTC.

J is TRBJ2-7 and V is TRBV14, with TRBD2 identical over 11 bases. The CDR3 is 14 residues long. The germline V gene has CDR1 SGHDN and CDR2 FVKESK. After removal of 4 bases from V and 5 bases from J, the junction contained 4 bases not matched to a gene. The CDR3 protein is CASSLLAGVNEQYF. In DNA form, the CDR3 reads TGTGCCAGCAGCCTACTAGCGGGAGTAAACGAGCAGTACTTC.

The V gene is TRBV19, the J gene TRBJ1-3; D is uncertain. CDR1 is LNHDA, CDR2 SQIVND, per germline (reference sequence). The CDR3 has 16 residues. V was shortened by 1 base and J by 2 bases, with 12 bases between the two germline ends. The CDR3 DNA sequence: TGTGCCAGTAGTATAGGGGCAGAGATTCCTGGAAACACCATATATTTT. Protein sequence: CASSIGAEIPGNTIYF.

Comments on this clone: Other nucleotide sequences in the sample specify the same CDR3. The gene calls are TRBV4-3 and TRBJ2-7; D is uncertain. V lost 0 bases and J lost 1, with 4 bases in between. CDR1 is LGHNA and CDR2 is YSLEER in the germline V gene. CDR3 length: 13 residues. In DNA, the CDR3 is TGCGCCAGCAGCCAAGAGAGGTCCTACGAGCAGTACTTC. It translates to CASSQERSYEQYF.

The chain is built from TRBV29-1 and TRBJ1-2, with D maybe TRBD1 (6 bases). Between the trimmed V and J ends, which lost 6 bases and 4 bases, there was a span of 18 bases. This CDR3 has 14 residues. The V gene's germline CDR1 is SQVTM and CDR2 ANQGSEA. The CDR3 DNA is TGCAGCGTACACCCGACAGGTTCCCTCTATGGCTACACCTTC. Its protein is CSVHPTGSLYGYTF.

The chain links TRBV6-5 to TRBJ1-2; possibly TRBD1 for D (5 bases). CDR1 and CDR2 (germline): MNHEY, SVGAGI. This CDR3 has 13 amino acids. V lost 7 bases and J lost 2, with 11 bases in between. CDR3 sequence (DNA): TGTGCCAGCATGGGCGGGGGGAACTATGGCTACACCTTC. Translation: CASMGGGNYGYTF.

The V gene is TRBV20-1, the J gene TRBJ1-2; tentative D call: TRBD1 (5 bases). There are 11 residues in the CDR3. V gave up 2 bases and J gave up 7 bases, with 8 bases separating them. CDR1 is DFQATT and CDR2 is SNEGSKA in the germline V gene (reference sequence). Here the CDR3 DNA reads TGCAGTGCTAGAATTGGGGGTGGCTACACCTTC. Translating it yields CSARIGGGYTF.

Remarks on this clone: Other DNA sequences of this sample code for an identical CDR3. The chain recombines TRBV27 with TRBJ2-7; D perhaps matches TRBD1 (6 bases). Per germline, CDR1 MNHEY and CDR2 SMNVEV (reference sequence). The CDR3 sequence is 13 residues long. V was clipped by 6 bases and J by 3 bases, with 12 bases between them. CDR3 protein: CASSLIQGYEQYF. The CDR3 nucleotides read TGTGCCAGCAGCTTAATACAGGGCTACGAGCAGTACTTC.

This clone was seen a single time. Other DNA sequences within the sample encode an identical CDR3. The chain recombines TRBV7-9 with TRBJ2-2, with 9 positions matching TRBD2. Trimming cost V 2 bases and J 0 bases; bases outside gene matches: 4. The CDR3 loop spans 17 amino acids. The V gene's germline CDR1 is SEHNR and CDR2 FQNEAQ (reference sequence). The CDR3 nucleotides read TGTGCCAGCAGCTTAAGACTAGCGGAGACGAACACCGGGGAGCTGTTTTTT. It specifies CASSLRLAETNTGELFF.

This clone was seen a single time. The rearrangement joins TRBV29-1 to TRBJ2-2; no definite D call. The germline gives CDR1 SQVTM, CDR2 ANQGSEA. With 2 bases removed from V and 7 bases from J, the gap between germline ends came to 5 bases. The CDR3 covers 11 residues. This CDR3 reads CSVESIGELFF. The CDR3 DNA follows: TGCAGCGTTGAATCTATCGGGGAGCTGTTTTTT.

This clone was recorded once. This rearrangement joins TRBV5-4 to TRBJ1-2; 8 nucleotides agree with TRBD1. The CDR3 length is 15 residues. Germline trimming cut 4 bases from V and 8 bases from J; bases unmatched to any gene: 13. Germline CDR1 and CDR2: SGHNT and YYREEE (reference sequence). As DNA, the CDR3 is TGTGCCAGCAGCCCCGGACAGGGTGTCCCCTTCGGCTACACCTTC. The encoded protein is CASSPGQGVPFGYTF.

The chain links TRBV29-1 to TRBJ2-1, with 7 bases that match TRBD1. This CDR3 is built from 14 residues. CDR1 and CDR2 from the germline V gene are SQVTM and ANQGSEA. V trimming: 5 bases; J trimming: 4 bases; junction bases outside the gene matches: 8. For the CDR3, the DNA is TGCAGCGTTCACTCCTGGGACAGTTACAATGAGCAGTTCTTC. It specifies CSVHSWDSYNEQFF.